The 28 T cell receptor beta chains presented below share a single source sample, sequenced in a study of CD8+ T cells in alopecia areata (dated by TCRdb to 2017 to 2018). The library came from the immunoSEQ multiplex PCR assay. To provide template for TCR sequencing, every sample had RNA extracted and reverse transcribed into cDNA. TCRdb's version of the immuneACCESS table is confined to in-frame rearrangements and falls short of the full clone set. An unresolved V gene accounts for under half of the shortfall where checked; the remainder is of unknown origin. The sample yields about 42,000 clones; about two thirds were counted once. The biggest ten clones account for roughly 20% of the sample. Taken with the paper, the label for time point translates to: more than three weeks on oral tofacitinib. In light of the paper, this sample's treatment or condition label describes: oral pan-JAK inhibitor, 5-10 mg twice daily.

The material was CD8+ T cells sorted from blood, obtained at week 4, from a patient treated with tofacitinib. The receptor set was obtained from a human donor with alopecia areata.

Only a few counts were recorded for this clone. CDR3 residues: CSVPLALNEQFF. CDR3 DNA: TGCAGCGTCCCCCTAGCCCTCAATGAGCAGTTCTTC. The chain combines TRBV29-1 with TRBJ2-1; a weak D match, TRBD2 (5 bases). The V gene lost 6 bases and the J gene lost 6 bases, with 12 bases spanning the gap. The CDR3 extends over 12 amino acids. Germline CDR1 SQVTM, CDR2 ANQGSEA.

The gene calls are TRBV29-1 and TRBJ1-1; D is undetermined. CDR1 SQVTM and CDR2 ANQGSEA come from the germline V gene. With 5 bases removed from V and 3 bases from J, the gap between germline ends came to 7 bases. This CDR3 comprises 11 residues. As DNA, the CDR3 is TGCAGCGTTAGACAAGACACTGAAGCTTTCTTT. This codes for CSVRQDTEAFF.

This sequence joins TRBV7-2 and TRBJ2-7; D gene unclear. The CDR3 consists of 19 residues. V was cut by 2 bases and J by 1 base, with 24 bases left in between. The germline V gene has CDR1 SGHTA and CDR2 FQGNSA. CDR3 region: CASSLRPISVGPKSYEQYF. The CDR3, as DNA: TGTGCCAGCAGCTTACGCCCTATATCAGTCGGGCCCAAGTCCTACGAGCAGTACTTC.

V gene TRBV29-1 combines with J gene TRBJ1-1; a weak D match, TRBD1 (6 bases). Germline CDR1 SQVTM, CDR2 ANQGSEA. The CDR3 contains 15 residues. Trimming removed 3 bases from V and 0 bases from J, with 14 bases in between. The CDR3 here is CSVDLFGQLNTEAFF. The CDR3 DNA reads TGCAGCGTTGATCTCTTCGGACAGCTGAACACTGAAGCTTTCTTT.

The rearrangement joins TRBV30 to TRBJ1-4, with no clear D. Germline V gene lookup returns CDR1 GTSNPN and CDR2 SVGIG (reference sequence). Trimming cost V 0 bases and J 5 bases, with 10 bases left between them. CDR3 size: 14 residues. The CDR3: CAWSVSARNEKLFF. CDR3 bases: TGTGCCTGGAGTGTATCCGCTCGGAATGAAAAACTGTTTTTT.

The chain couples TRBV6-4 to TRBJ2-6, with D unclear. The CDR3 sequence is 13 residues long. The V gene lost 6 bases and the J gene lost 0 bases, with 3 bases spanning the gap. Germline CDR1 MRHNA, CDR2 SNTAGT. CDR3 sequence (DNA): TGTGCCAGCAGAGGCTCTGGGGCCAACGTCCTGACTTTC. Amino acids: CASRGSGANVLTF.

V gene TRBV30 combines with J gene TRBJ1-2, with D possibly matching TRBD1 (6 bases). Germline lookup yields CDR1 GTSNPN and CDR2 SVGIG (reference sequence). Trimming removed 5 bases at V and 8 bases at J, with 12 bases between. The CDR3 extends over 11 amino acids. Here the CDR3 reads CAWDRDKGYTF. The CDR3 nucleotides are TGTGCCTGGGATAGGGACAAGGGCTACACCTTC.

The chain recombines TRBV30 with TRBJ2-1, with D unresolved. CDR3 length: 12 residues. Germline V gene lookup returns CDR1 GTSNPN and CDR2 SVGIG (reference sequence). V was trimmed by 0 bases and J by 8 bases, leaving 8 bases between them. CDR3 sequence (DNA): TGTGCCTGGAGTGTACTCGAGGATGAGCAGTTCTTC. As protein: CAWSVLEDEQFF. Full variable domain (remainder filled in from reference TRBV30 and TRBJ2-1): SQTIHQWPATLVQPVGSPLSLECTVEGTSNPNLYWYRQAAGRGLQLLFYSVGIGQISSEVPQNLSASRPQDRQFILSSKKLLLSDSGFYLCAWSVLEDEQFFGPGTRLTVL.

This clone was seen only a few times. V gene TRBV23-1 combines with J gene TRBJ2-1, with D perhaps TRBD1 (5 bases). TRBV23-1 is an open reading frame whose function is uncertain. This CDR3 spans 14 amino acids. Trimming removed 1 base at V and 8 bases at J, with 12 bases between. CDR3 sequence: CASSQYQRGYEQFF. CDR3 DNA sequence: TGCGCCAGCAGTCAATATCAAAGGGGCTATGAGCAGTTCTTC.

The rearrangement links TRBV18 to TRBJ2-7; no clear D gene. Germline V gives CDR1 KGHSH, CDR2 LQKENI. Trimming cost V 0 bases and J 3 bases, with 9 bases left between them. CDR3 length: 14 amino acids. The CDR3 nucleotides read TGTGCCAGCTCACCACCGGAAGCGTACTACGAGCAGTACTTC. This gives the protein CASSPPEAYYEQYF.

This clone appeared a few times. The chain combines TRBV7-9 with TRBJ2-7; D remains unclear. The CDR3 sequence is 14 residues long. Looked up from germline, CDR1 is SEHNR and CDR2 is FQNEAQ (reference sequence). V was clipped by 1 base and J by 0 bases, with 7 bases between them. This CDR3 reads CASSLDGSSYEQYF. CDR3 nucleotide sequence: TGTGCCAGCAGCTTAGACGGTAGCTCCTACGAGCAGTACTTC.

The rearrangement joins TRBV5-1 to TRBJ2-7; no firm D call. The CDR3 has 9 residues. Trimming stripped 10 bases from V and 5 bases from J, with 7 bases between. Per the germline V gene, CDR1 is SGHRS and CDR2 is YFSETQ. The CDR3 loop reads CAFIHEQYF. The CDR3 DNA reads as TGCGCCTTTATCCACGAGCAGTACTTC.

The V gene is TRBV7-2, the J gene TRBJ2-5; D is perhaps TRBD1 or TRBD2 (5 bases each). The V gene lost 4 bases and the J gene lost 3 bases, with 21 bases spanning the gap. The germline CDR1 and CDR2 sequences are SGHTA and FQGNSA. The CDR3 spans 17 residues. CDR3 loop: CASSSPIRGRSKETQYF. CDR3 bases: TGTGCCAGCAGCTCGCCAATTAGGGGACGGAGCAAAGAGACCCAGTACTTC.

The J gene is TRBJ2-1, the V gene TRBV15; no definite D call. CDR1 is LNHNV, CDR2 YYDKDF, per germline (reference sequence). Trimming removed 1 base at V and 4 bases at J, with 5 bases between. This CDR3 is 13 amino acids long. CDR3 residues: CATSRVLYNEQFF. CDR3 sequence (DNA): TGTGCCACCAGCAGAGTGCTGTACAATGAGCAGTTCTTC.

CDR3 nucleotides: TGTGCCAGCACCGGGGTTGCTTTAGCCAAAAACATTCAGTACTTC. Translated: CASTGVALAKNIQYF. V gene TRBV19 combines with J gene TRBJ2-4; maybe TRBD2 (5 bases). Germline loops: CDR1 LNHDA, CDR2 SQIVND (reference sequence). V was clipped by 9 bases and J by 0 bases, with 15 bases between them. The CDR3 is 15 amino acids.

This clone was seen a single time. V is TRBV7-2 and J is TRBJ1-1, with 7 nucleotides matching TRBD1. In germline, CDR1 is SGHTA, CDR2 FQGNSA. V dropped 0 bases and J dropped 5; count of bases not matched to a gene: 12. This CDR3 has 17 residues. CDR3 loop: CASSLALTGRFGTEAFF. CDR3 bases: TGTGCCAGCAGCTTAGCGCTGACAGGGCGGTTTGGGACTGAAGCTTTCTTT. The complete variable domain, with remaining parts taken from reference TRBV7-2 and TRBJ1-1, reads GAGVSQSPSNKVTEKGKDVELRCDPISGHTALYWYRQSLGQGLEFLIYFQGNSAPDKSGLPSDRFSAERTGGSVSTLTIQRTQQEDSAVYLCASSLALTGRFGTEAFFGQGTRLTVV.

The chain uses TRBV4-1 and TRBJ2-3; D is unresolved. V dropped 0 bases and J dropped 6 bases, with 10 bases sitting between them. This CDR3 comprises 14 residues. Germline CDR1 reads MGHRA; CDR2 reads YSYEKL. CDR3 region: CASSQDGVQDTQYF. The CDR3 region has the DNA TGCGCCAGCAGCCAAGATGGAGTACAGGATACGCAGTATTTT.

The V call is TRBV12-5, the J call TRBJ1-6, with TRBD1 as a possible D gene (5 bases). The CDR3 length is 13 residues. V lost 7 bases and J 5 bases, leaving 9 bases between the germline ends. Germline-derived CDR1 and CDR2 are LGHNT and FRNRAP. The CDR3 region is CASAQGNNSPLHF. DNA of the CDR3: TGTGCTAGTGCTCAGGGTAATAATTCACCCCTCCACTTT.

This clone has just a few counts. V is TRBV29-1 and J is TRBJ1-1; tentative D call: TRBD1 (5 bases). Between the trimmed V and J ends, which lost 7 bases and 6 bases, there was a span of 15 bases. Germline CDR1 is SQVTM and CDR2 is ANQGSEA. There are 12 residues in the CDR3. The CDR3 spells CSAEGAGPEAFF. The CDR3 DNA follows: TGCAGCGCCGAAGGGGCCGGGCCTGAAGCTTTCTTT.

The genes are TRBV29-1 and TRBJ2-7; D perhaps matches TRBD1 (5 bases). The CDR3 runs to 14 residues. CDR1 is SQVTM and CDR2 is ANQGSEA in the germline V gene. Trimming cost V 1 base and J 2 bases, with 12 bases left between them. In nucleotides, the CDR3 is TGCAGCGTTGAAGCCCCAGGGAATGCCTACGAGCAGTACTTC. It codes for CSVEAPGNAYEQYF.

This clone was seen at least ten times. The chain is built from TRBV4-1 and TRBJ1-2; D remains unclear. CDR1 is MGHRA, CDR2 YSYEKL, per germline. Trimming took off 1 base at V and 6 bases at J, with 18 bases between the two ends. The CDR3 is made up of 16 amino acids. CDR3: CASSQGPDSLLNGYTF. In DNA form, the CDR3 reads TGCGCCAGCAGCCAAGGCCCGGACTCCCTCCTTAATGGCTACACCTTC.

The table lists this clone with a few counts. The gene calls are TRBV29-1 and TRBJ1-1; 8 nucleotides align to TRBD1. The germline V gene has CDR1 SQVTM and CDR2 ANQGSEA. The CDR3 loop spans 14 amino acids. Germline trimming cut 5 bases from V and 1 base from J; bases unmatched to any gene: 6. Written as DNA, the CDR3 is TGCAGCGTTCCCCCTGGACAGGGGAACACTGAAGCTTTCTTT. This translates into CSVPPGQGNTEAFF.

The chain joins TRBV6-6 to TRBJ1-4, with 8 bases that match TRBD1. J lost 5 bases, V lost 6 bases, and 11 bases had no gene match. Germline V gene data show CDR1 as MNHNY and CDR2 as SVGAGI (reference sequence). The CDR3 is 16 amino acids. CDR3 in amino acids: CASSLLRGQENEKLFF. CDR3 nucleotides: TGTGCCAGCAGCCTCCTCAGGGGGCAGGAAAATGAAAAACTGTTTTTT.

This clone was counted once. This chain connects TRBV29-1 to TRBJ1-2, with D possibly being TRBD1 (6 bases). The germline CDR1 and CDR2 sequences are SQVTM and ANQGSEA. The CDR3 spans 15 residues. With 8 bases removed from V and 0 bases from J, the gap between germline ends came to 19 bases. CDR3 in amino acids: CSSHGPGTTNYGYTF. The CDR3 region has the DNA TGCAGCTCCCACGGCCCGGGGACAACTAACTATGGCTACACCTTC.

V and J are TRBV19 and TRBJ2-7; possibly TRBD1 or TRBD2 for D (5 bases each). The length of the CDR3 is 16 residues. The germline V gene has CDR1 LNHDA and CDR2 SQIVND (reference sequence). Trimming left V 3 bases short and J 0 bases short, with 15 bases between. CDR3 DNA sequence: TGTGCCAGTAGTATTGGGGACGGACTGGCCTCCTACGAGCAGTACTTC. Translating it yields CASSIGDGLASYEQYF.

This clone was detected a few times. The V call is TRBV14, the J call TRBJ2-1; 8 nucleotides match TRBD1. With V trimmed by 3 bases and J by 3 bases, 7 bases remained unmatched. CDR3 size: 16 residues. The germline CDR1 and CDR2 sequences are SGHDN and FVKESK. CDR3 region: CASSQSRDRNYNEQFF. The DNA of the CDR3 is TGTGCCAGCAGCCAGTCCCGGGACAGGAACTACAATGAGCAGTTCTTC.

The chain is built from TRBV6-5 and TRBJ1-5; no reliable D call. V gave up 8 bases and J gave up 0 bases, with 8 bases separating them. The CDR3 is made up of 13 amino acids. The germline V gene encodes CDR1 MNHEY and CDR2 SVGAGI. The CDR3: CASGSNSNQPQHF. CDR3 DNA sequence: TGTGCCAGCGGCAGCAATAGCAATCAGCCCCAGCATTTT.

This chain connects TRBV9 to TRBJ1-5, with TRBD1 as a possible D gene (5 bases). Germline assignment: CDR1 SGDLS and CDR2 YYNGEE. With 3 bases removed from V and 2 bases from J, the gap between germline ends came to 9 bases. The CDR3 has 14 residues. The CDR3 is CASSETAGNQPQHF. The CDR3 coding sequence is TGTGCCAGCAGCGAGACAGCAGGCAATCAGCCCCAGCATTTT.